The present T cell receptor beta chain was sequenced within a study of control samples from healthy donors and cancer patients (dated by TCRdb to about 2020). Library construction relied on the immunoSEQ multiplex PCR assay. This is the immuneACCESS table as TCRdb keeps it, with only in-frame sequences that have V and J called. A part of the clones is gone; compared with another copy, unresolved V genes explain less than half, and the rest is unexplained. This sample gives approximately 100,000 clones in total; about nine tenths of them show up just once. The ten largest account for approximately 3% of the sample. The CDR3 numbers 16 residues from cysteine through phenylalanine. The sequence is cut down to CDR3 DNA, 48 bases in frame from base 1. Looking up the germline V gene yields CDR1 SGDLS and CDR2 YYNGEE. V lost 4 bases and J lost 2 bases, and the count of bases not matched to a germline gene is 8.

Notes on this clone: The antigen it recognizes is unknown. Per-base quality was not reported, and no clone a single base away is much larger than it.

Sequencing input: blood. The receptor's source is a human donor in good health. The donor label of this sample is uncertain. The rearranged chain carries TRBV9 and TRBJ2-3; 9 central bases correspond to TRBD2. The sequenced DNA: TGTGCCAGCAGCACGACCGGGACTAGCAACACAGATACGCAGTATTTT. It specifies CASSTTGTSNTDTQYF.